The T cell receptor beta chain under discussion was sequenced for a study of graft-versus-host responses after intestinal transplantation. With respect to this clone: Its target is not known.

The CDR3 has 11 amino acids. The germline V gene has CDR1 DFQATT and CDR2 SNEGSKA (reference sequence). Trimming pared 6 bases from V and 11 bases from J, leaving 14 bases between. Method: immunoSEQ multiplex PCR; TCRdb's copy keeps in-frame clones and lacks some. In the table there are over 100,000 clones, roughly 96% of which are singletons. This chain uses TRBV20-1 with TRBJ2-4, with unresolved D. The TCR was taken from a human donor who received an intestinal transplant. Sequencing was performed on unstimulated CD8+ T cells sorted from spleen or lymph node cells, taken before intestinal transplant. CDR3 sequence (DNA): TGCAGTGCCTTCGACTGGCCCTTTCAGTACTTC. This gives the protein CSAFDWPFQYF.